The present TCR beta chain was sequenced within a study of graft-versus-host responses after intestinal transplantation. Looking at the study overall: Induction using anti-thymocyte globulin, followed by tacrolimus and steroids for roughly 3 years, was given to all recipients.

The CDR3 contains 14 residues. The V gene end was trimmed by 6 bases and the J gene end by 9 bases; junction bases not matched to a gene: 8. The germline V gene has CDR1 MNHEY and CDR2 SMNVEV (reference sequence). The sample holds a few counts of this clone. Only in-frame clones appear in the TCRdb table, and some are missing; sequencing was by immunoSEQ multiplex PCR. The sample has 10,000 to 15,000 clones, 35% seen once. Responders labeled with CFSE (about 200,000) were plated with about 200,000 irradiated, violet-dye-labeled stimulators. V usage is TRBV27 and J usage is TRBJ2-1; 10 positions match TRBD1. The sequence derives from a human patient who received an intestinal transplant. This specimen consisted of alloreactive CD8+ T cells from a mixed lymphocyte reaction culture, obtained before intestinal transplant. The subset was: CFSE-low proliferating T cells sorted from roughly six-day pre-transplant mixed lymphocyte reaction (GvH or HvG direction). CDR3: CASRAGTGVGEQFF. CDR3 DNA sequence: TGTGCCAGCAGAGCCGGGACAGGGGTGGGTGAGCAGTTCTTC.